Below are 25 T cell receptor beta chains sequenced from a single sample in a study of T cells in localized non-small cell lung cancer. Generated by immunoSEQ multiplex PCR, the TCRdb table keeps only in-frame clones and is missing some. The sample yields approximately 32,000 clones, roughly 82% seen once. The specimen comprised peripheral blood, sampled before any cancer treatment. These receptors all come from a male donor older than 55 with stage III squamous cell lung carcinoma.

The rearrangement uses TRBV7-6 and TRBJ2-5, with a tentative D call TRBD1 (6 bases). The CDR3 length is 16 residues. V lost 2 bases and J 3 bases, leaving 16 bases between the germline ends. Germline values: CDR1 SGHVS, CDR2 FNYEAQ. The CDR3 DNA reads TGTGCCAGCAGCTTAAGGTTTGACAGGACGAAAGAGACCCAGTACTTC. This sequence encodes CASSLRFDRTKETQYF.

J is TRBJ2-2 and V is TRBV6-6; D possibly corresponds to TRBD1 (5 bases). The CDR3 consists of 14 residues. From germline, CDR1 is MNHNY and CDR2 SVGAGI (reference sequence). Between the trimmed V and J ends, which lost 5 bases and 1 base, there was a span of 8 bases. This CDR3 is CASSLTGNTGELFF. The CDR3 region has the DNA TGTGCCAGCAGTCTAACAGGGAACACCGGGGAGCTGTTTTTT.

J is TRBJ1-2 and V is TRBV5-1; possibly TRBD1 for D (5 bases). Germline CDR1 reads SGHRS; CDR2 reads YFSETQ. Trimming removed 4 bases from V and 3 bases from J, with 13 bases in between. This CDR3 contains 14 residues. The chain's CDR3 is CASSTAGRDYGYTF. The CDR3 coding sequence is TGCGCCAGCAGCACGGCGGGACGCGACTATGGCTACACCTTC.

The rearrangement joins TRBV6-5 to TRBJ2-7; TRBD2 aligns across 8 bases. This CDR3 is 14 amino acids long. Germline values: CDR1 MNHEY, CDR2 SVGAGI. V shed 4 bases, J shed 6 bases, and the junction held 8 bases outside the gene matches. This chain's CDR3 is CASSFSSGQAEQYF. The DNA of the CDR3 is TGTGCCAGCAGTTTTTCTAGCGGGCAAGCCGAGCAGTACTTC.

This chain joins TRBV6-1 and TRBJ1-6; the D is unclear. Trimming cost V 0 bases and J 7 bases, with 16 bases left between them. Germline assignment: CDR1 MNHNS and CDR2 SASEGT. The CDR3 length is 17 residues. The CDR3, as DNA: TGTGCCAGCAGTGAAGCGCTTCTTGGGAGTTGGAATTCACCCCTCCACTTT. It encodes CASSEALLGSWNSPLHF.

V and J are TRBV9 and TRBJ1-1; D gene unclear. Germline V gene sequence: CDR1 SGDLS, CDR2 YYNGEE. The CDR3 length is 15 residues. Trimming removed 0 bases from V and 4 bases from J, with 13 bases in between. CDR3 nucleotide sequence: TGTGCCAGCAGCGTAGAACAGCTCTGGGGCACTGAAGCTTTCTTT. Amino acids: CASSVEQLWGTEAFF.

The chain combines TRBV5-4 with TRBJ1-2; TRBD1 might be the D (5 bases). Trimming shortened V by 4 bases and J by 2 bases, and 9 bases separated the two germline ends. Germline values: CDR1 SGHNT, CDR2 YYREEE (reference sequence). This CDR3 comprises 13 residues. CDR3 coding DNA: TGTGCCAGCAGCCCCGACAGCAACTATGGCTACACCTTC. Its translation: CASSPDSNYGYTF.

This sequence joins TRBV18 and TRBJ2-5, with D perhaps TRBD1 or TRBD2 (5 bases each). The CDR3 runs 15 residues. CDR1 and CDR2 (germline): KGHSH, LQKENI. Trimming stripped 4 bases from V and 1 base from J, with 13 bases between. The CDR3 DNA reads TGTGCCAGCTCACGGCTCCCCGGGACCCAAGAGACCCAGTACTTC. This gives the protein CASSRLPGTQETQYF.

The chain links TRBV6-6 to TRBJ2-5; TRBD1 might be the D (6 bases). The germline gives CDR1 MNHNY, CDR2 SVGAGI (reference sequence). The V and J ends lost 6 bases and 0 bases respectively, with 14 bases between them. CDR3 length: 15 amino acids. In nucleotides, the CDR3 is TGTGCCAGCAGCTGGGGGACATCGAACCAAGAGACCCAGTACTTC. As protein: CASSWGTSNQETQYF.

The chain combines TRBV5-6 with TRBJ2-3; tentatively, D is TRBD1 (6 bases). The germline V and J ends were trimmed by 3 bases and 3 bases, with 14 bases remaining between them. CDR1 and CDR2 from the germline V gene are SGHDT and YYEEEE. The CDR3 is 15 amino acids. The CDR3 nucleotides are TGTGCCAGCAGCTCGGCGACAGGAAGTACAGATACGCAGTATTTT. Its translation is CASSSATGSTDTQYF.

The gene calls are TRBV7-9 and TRBJ1-1, with TRBD1 as a possible D gene (6 bases). The V gene's germline CDR1 is SEHNR and CDR2 FQNEAQ (reference sequence). The CDR3 totals 17 residues. V was shortened by 0 bases and J by 6 bases, with 20 bases between the two germline ends. The CDR3 sequence is CASSLAGGGARYSEAFF. CDR3 coding DNA: TGTGCCAGCAGCTTAGCCGGGGGCGGGGCGAGGTACTCTGAAGCTTTCTTT. Complete variable domain (other parts from reference TRBV7-9 and TRBJ1-1): DTGVSQNPRHKITKRGQNVTFRCDPISEHNRLYWYRQTLGQGPEFLTYFQNEAQLEKSRLLSDRFSAERPKGSFSTLEIQRTEQGDSAMYLCASSLAGGGARYSEAFFGQGTRLTVV.

The V and J genes are TRBV2 and TRBJ1-6, with TRBD1 identical over 7 bases. This CDR3 has 14 residues. Unmatched junction bases numbered 7, after V lost 9 bases and J lost 5 bases. The germline gives CDR1 SNHLY, CDR2 FYNNEI. This chain's CDR3 is CASRLQGNNSPLHF. CDR3 coding DNA: TGTGCCAGTAGATTACAGGGGAATAATTCACCCCTCCACTTT.

This rearrangement joins TRBV6-4 to TRBJ1-2, with 10 bases fitting TRBD1. The V gene end was trimmed by 2 bases and the J gene end by 7 bases; junction bases not matched to a gene: 7. There are 15 residues in the CDR3. The germline CDR1 and CDR2 sequences are MRHNA and SNTAGT. The CDR3 DNA reads as TGTGCCAGCAGTGACACCGGACAGGGGGTTGCTGGCTACACCTTC. As protein: CASSDTGQGVAGYTF.

In its sample, this clone was seen a few times. V usage is TRBV27 and J usage is TRBJ2-3, with D perhaps matching TRBD1 (5 bases). CDR3 size: 13 residues. The germline gives CDR1 MNHEY, CDR2 SMNVEV (reference sequence). Trimming pared 5 bases from V and 4 bases from J, leaving 10 bases between. The CDR3 nucleotides read TGTGCCAGCAGTGGGCCCAGGGCAGATACGCAGTATTTT. It encodes CASSGPRADTQYF.

The CDR3, as DNA: TGTGCCAGCAGCTCTAGTAGCGGCTCCTACAATGAGCAGTTCTTC. Amino acid sequence: CASSSSSGSYNEQFF. V gene TRBV5-4 combines with J gene TRBJ2-1; tentative D call: TRBD2 (6 bases). The CDR3 extends over 15 amino acids. Trimming pared 3 bases from V and 0 bases from J, leaving 10 bases between. In germline, CDR1 is SGHNT, CDR2 YYREEE (reference sequence).

The genes are TRBV4-1 and TRBJ2-1; a weak D match, TRBD2 (5 bases). V was trimmed by 1 base and J by 5 bases, leaving 9 bases between them. Germline assignment: CDR1 MGHRA and CDR2 YSYEKL. The CDR3 is 14 residues long. Written as DNA, the CDR3 is TGCGCCAGCAGCCAAGTTTCCGGGAACAATGAGCAGTTCTTC. Its protein is CASSQVSGNNEQFF.

J is TRBJ2-3 and V is TRBV7-8, with 9 bases identical to TRBD2. This CDR3 has 15 residues. Looked up from germline, CDR1 is SGHVS and CDR2 is FQNEAQ. The V and J ends lost 5 bases and 1 base, in that order; junction bases with no gene match: 4. The CDR3 nucleotides are TGTGCCAGCAGCGCCGGACTAGCGCGCACAGATACGCAGTATTTT. It yields the protein CASSAGLARTDTQYF.

This chain connects TRBV29-1 to TRBJ2-3; D is possibly TRBD1 (6 bases). V dropped 3 bases and J dropped 0 bases, with 10 bases sitting between them. This CDR3 is 14 amino acids long. The germline gives CDR1 SQVTM, CDR2 ANQGSEA. The CDR3, as DNA: TGCAGCGTTGATCGGCAGGGGAGCACAGATACGCAGTATTTT. It translates to CSVDRQGSTDTQYF.

The rearrangement joins TRBV6-6 to TRBJ1-2, with D unclear. V was cut by 3 bases and J by 3 bases, with 11 bases left in between. There are 14 residues in the CDR3. Germline V gene sequence: CDR1 MNHNY, CDR2 SVGAGI (reference sequence). CDR3 coding DNA: TGTGCCAGCAGTTATGGGCTTCCGGACTATGGCTACACCTTC. Translation gives CASSYGLPDYGYTF.

V is TRBV5-1 and J is TRBJ1-6; D remains ambiguous. The CDR3 runs 12 residues. Germline V gives CDR1 SGHRS, CDR2 YFSETQ. V was pared by 5 bases and J by 8 bases, with 8 bases between. CDR3 sequence reads: CASRDLDSPLHF. CDR3 DNA: TGCGCCAGCAGGGACCTCGATTCACCCCTCCACTTT. The full variable domain, its missing parts supplied by reference TRBV5-1 and TRBJ1-6, is KAGVTQTPRYLIKTRGQQVTLSCSPISGHRSVSWYQQTPGQGLQFLFEYFSETQRNKGNFPGRFSGRQFSNSRSEMNVSTLELGDSALYLCASRDLDSPLHFGNGTRLTVT.

The chain recombines TRBV5-4 with TRBJ2-5; D gene uncertain. Per the germline V gene, CDR1 is SGHNT and CDR2 is YYREEE (reference sequence). Trimming removed 4 bases at V and 2 bases at J, with 15 bases between. CDR3 size: 15 residues. CDR3 loop: CASSKTPAAQETQYF. CDR3 nucleotides: TGTGCCAGCAGCAAAACCCCGGCAGCACAAGAGACCCAGTACTTC.

The genes are TRBV19 and TRBJ1-2, with D possibly being TRBD1 (6 bases). The CDR3 has 15 amino acids. Germline-derived CDR1 and CDR2 are LNHDA and SQIVND (reference sequence). Trimming stripped 3 bases from V and 6 bases from J, with 17 bases between. The CDR3 loop is CASSIDTGQRNGYTF. CDR3 nucleotides: TGTGCCAGTAGTATTGACACGGGACAAAGGAATGGCTACACCTTC.

The chain has TRBV11-3 and TRBJ2-2; possibly TRBD2 for D (6 bases). CDR1 is SGHNT, CDR2 YENEEA, per germline. V was pared by 5 bases and J by 6 bases, with 13 bases between. The CDR3 totals 14 residues. The CDR3 region is CASSHPRESGELFF. CDR3 sequence (DNA): TGTGCCAGCAGCCACCCCCGGGAGTCCGGGGAGCTGTTTTTT.

The rearrangement joins TRBV18 to TRBJ1-1, with 7 bases matching TRBD1. V shed 6 bases and J 2 bases; nucleotides not matched to a gene: 9. The CDR3 has 15 residues. Germline V lookup: CDR1 KGHSH, CDR2 LQKENI. This chain's CDR3 is CASSLNQGGNTEAFF. CDR3 coding DNA: TGTGCCAGCTCCCTAAACCAGGGGGGAAACACTGAAGCTTTCTTT.

The V gene is TRBV12-5, the J gene TRBJ1-1; D possibly corresponds to TRBD1 (6 bases). The germline V gene encodes CDR1 LGHNT and CDR2 FRNRAP. There are 12 residues in the CDR3. The ends were cut back, 1 base at V and 10 bases at J, with 10 bases in the middle. The CDR3 loop reads CASGLDLGGAFF. Here the CDR3 DNA reads TGTGCTAGTGGTTTGGATTTAGGGGGAGCTTTCTTT.